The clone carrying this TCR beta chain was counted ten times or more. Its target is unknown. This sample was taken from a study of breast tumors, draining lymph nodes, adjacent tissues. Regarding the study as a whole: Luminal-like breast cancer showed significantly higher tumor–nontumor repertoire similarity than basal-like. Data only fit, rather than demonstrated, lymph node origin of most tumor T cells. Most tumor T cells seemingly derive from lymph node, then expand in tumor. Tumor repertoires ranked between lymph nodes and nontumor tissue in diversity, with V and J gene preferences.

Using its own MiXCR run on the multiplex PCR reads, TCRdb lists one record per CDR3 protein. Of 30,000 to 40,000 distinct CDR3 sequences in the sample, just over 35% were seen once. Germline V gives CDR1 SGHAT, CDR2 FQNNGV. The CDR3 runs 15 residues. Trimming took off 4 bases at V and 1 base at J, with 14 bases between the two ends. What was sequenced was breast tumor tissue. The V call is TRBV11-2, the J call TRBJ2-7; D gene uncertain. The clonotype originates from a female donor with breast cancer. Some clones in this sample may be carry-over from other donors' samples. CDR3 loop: CASSSSRVESYEQYF. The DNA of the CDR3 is TGTGCCAGCAGCTCCTCCCGGGTTGAATCCTACGAGCAGTACTTC.